The 30 T cell receptor beta chains given below trace back to one sample, sequenced in a study of T cell repertoires in cytomegalovirus infection. Each CDR3 protein gets one entry after TCRdb re-called the reads with MiXCR. The data contain around 430,000 distinct CDR3 sequences, more than 40% of them singletons. No cognate antigen is known for these TCRs. This material consisted of cultured PBMCs, taken from culture after CMV antigen stimulation. These receptors all stem from a human donor in good health (CMV status not recorded). Some clones in this sample may be carry-over from other donors' samples.

The J gene is TRBJ2-5, the V gene TRBV7-6; a weak D match, TRBD2 (6 bases). The V gene's germline CDR1 is SGHVS and CDR2 FNYEAQ. Trimming left V 6 bases short and J 3 bases short, with 14 bases between. The CDR3 loop spans 14 amino acids. CDR3 sequence reads: CASRPGTQKETQYF. The CDR3 DNA reads TGTGCCAGCAGACCCGGGACTCAGAAAGAGACCCAGTACTTC.

This rearrangement joins TRBV12-3 or TRBV12-4 to TRBJ1-1; 8 bases are shared with TRBD1. This CDR3 spans 15 amino acids. V was pared by 6 bases and J by 1 base, with 7 bases of the junction left unmatched. The CDR3 bases are TGTGCCAGCAGCACAGGGGGGACGGCGAACACTGAAGCTTTCTTT. Encoded protein: CASSTGGTANTEAFF.

The chain couples TRBV11-2 to TRBJ2-7; TRBD2 agrees at 11 bases. This CDR3 has 16 residues. CDR1 SGHAT and CDR2 FQNNGV come from the germline V gene. With 2 bases clipped from V and 3 bases from J, the junction kept 6 bases outside the gene matches. The CDR3 region has the DNA TGTGCCAGCAGCTTAAACCCCCTAGCGGGGGGCTACGAGCAGTACTTC. Protein: CASSLNPLAGGYEQYF. Combining the CDR3 with reference TRBV11-2 and TRBJ2-7 gives the whole variable domain EAGVAQSPRYKIIEKRQSVAFWCNPISGHATLYWYQQILGQGPKLLIQFQNNGVVDDSQLPKDRFSAERLKGVDSTLKIQPAKLEDSAVYLCASSLNPLAGGYEQYFGPGTRLTVT.

This clonotype showed up many times. This chain joins TRBV7-4 and TRBJ1-5, with TRBD1 identical over 9 bases. Trimming removed 7 bases from V and 6 bases from J; junction bases left unmatched: 10. This CDR3 is built from 15 residues. Germline V lookup: CDR1 SGHVT, CDR2 SQSDAQ. The CDR3 nucleotides read TGTGCCAGCACCCTGGACAGGGGTTCTAGTCAGCCCCAGCATTTT. It yields the protein CASTLDRGSSQPQHF.

The chain combines TRBV7-8 with TRBJ1-1; D remains ambiguous. V was trimmed by 7 bases and J by 4 bases, leaving 16 bases between them. This CDR3 contains 14 residues. CDR1 is SGHVS, CDR2 FQNEAQ, per germline. In DNA form, the CDR3 reads TGTGCCAGCACCAATTCTAGGGAGAGCACTGAAGCTTTCTTT. Residues: CASTNSRESTEAFF.

This clonotype was seen more than once but under ten times. The chain uses TRBV4-2 and TRBJ2-2; D is tentatively TRBD1 or TRBD2 (6 bases each). The CDR3 loop spans 14 amino acids. The ends were cut back, 0 bases at V and 6 bases at J, with 8 bases in the middle. From germline, CDR1 is LGHNA and CDR2 YNFKEQ. The CDR3 DNA reads TGTGCCAGCAGCCAAGAGGAGGGGGCCGGGGAGCTGTTTTTT. It codes for CASSQEEGAGELFF.

The CDR3 spells CATSRRAGVDEQFF. The CDR3 nucleotides read TGTGCCACCAGTAGGCGAGCGGGAGTTGATGAGCAGTTCTTC. The chain recombines TRBV24-1 with TRBJ2-1, with 8 nucleotides matching TRBD2. J lost 8 bases, V lost 6 bases, and 8 bases had no gene match. The CDR3 is 14 residues long. The V gene's germline CDR1 is KGHDR and CDR2 SFDVKD.

This clonotype has just a few counts. This chain connects TRBV7-8 to TRBJ2-7; D possibly matches TRBD1 or TRBD2 (5 bases each). Germline CDR1 SGHVS, CDR2 FQNEAQ. This CDR3 is built from 16 residues. The V end lost 5 bases, the J end lost 3 bases, and 20 bases lay between the germline ends. The chain's CDR3 is CASSMNRGTPLYEQYF. The CDR3 DNA sequence: TGTGCCAGCAGCATGAACCGGGGCACTCCCCTCTACGAGCAGTACTTC.

This clonotype has just a few counts. The chain recombines TRBV11-2 with TRBJ2-7; D call uncertain. Germline CDR1 SGHAT, CDR2 FQNNGV. Trimming took off 1 base at V and 7 bases at J, with 14 bases between the two ends. This CDR3 has 14 amino acids. CDR3 in DNA: TGTGCCAGCAGCTTAGCCCCCTCAAACAGTGAGCAGTACTTC. Encoded protein: CASSLAPSNSEQYF.

The chain has TRBV6-1 and TRBJ1-5, with TRBD1 identical over 7 bases. Trimming took 6 bases from V and 7 from J; bases not matched to a gene: 6. The CDR3 is 13 amino acids. Germline-derived CDR1 and CDR2 are MNHNS and SASEGT. CDR3 coding DNA: TGTGCCAGCAGGACAGGGAACTCCCAGCCCCAGCATTTT. This gives the protein CASRTGNSQPQHF.

The V gene is TRBV7-8, the J gene TRBJ1-1; TRBD1 agrees at 7 bases. Trimming took 4 bases from V and 4 from J; bases not matched to a gene: 6. Germline CDR1 SGHVS, CDR2 FQNEAQ. The CDR3 consists of 14 residues. As DNA, the CDR3 is TGTGCCAGCAGCTCTAGGCCAGGGGGCACTGAAGCTTTCTTT. This sequence encodes CASSSRPGGTEAFF.

For this clonotype: The junction shows a germline mismatch at one end, possibly a read error. J is TRBJ1-1 and V is TRBV7-2; possible D gene TRBD1, 6 bases. CDR1 and CDR2 (germline): SGHTA, FQGNSA. CDR3 length equals 14 residues. The DNA for the CDR3 is TGTGCCGGCAGCTTAGTGGGGGCCTACACTGAAGCTTTCTTT. Translated: CAGSLVGAYTEAFF.

V gene TRBV2 combines with J gene TRBJ1-1; no firm D call. This CDR3 spans 15 amino acids. Germline V gene sequence: CDR1 SNHLY, CDR2 FYNNEI. The V gene lost 4 bases and the J gene lost 0 bases, with 12 bases spanning the gap. The CDR3 DNA reads as TGTGCCAGCAGTGGGGTGGTGGCCCTGAACACTGAAGCTTTCTTT. It is translated as CASSGVVALNTEAFF.

Here the CDR3 reads CASSPGLAGDREQFF. As DNA, the CDR3 is TGTGCCAGCAGCCCAGGACTAGCGGGAGACCGGGAGCAGTTCTTC. V usage is TRBV7-2 and J usage is TRBJ2-1; 13 bases fit TRBD2. CDR1 and CDR2 from the germline V gene are SGHTA and FQGNSA. J was trimmed by 10 bases and V by 5 bases; bases with no gene match: 8. The CDR3 runs 15 residues.

This clonotype was detected a few times. This rearrangement joins TRBV2 to TRBJ1-3; TRBD1 matches 7 bases. From germline, CDR1 is SNHLY and CDR2 FYNNEI. V dropped 7 bases and J dropped 2; count of bases not matched to a gene: 8. CDR3 length: 15 amino acids. CDR3 DNA sequence: TGTGCCAGCACTACAACCGGGACAGCTGGAAACACCATATATTTT. Translation: CASTTTGTAGNTIYF.

This clonotype showed up many times. The chain links TRBV7-2 to TRBJ2-3; D is unresolved. Trimming took 5 bases from V and 5 from J, leaving 8 bases between them. CDR1 is SGHTA, CDR2 FQGNSA, per germline. This CDR3 is built from 12 residues. CDR3 in amino acids: CASSPSVDTQYF. CDR3 DNA sequence: TGTGCCAGCAGCCCCAGCGTAGATACGCAGTATTTT.

The V and J genes are TRBV28 and TRBJ1-1; D possibly corresponds to TRBD1 (5 bases). V gave up 7 bases and J gave up 0 bases, with 15 bases separating them. Germline loops: CDR1 MDHEN, CDR2 SYDVKM. This CDR3 comprises 15 residues. CDR3 region: CASIMSGAVNTEAFF. The CDR3 DNA is TGTGCCAGCATCATGAGTGGGGCCGTGAACACTGAAGCTTTCTTT.

The chain recombines TRBV18 with TRBJ2-7; D is perhaps TRBD2 (6 bases). This CDR3 has 14 amino acids. V shed 0 bases and J shed 2 bases, with 8 bases lying between them. Germline CDR1 KGHSH, CDR2 LQKENI. CDR3 nucleotide sequence: TGTGCCAGCTCACCACCTCGGGAGCCCTACGAGCAGTACTTC. As protein: CASSPPREPYEQYF.

This clonotype was seen a single time. The genes are TRBV7-2 and TRBJ1-1, with unresolved D. Germline V gene lookup returns CDR1 SGHTA and CDR2 FQGNSA. The CDR3 length is 13 residues. The germline V and J ends were trimmed by 1 base and 7 bases, with 10 bases remaining between them. CDR3 protein: CASSLVGLIEAFF. CDR3 sequence (DNA): TGTGCCAGCAGCTTAGTGGGGTTAATTGAAGCTTTCTTT.

This clonotype has only a few counts. The CDR3 protein is CSARVVARKYNEQFF. CDR3 nucleotide sequence: TGCAGTGCTAGAGTTGTAGCGAGAAAATACAATGAGCAGTTCTTC. The chain couples TRBV20-1 to TRBJ2-1, with a weak D call TRBD2 (5 bases). Germline CDR1 DFQATT, CDR2 SNEGSKA (reference sequence). V shed 1 base and J shed 4 bases, with 14 bases lying between them. CDR3 length: 15 amino acids.

This chain uses TRBV7-4 with TRBJ2-5; 11 positions match TRBD1. Per germline, CDR1 SGHVT and CDR2 SQSDAQ. This CDR3 is 15 amino acids long. V trimming: 4 bases; J trimming: 4 bases; junction bases outside the gene matches: 5. The CDR3 DNA follows: TGTGCCAGCAGCTCCGAAGGGACAGGGGGAGAGACCCAGTACTTC. It yields the protein CASSSEGTGGETQYF.

This clonotype was detected only a few times. This chain joins TRBV12-3 or TRBV12-4 and TRBJ1-4; D unclear. Trimming took 3 bases from V and 6 from J, leaving 11 bases between them. The CDR3 covers 14 residues. CDR3 DNA: TGTGCCAGCAGTTTGCGGGGAAGGGATGAAAAACTGTTTTTT. Translation gives CASSLRGRDEKLFF.

In its sample, this clonotype was seen many times. The chain joins TRBV7-2 to TRBJ1-5; D unresolved. Germline V gene lookup returns CDR1 SGHTA and CDR2 FQGNSA. The CDR3 contains 15 residues. V lost 4 bases, J lost 6 bases, and 16 bases lay in between. DNA for the CDR3: TGTGCCAGCAGCTCCCAGTGGGGAGTAGGTCAGCCCCAGCATTTT. Amino acid sequence: CASSSQWGVGQPQHF.

For this clonotype: A read error may account for a junction end that differs from germline. This rearrangement joins TRBV5-3 to TRBJ2-5; tentatively, D is TRBD1 (6 bases). TRBV5-3 is annotated as an ORF whose role is uncertain. CDR3 length: 14 amino acids. In nucleotides, the CDR3 is TGTGCCAGCAGCTTGGGGGCAGCCCGGGAGACCCAGTACTTC. Translation: CASSLGAARETQYF.

This clonotype occurred a few times. J is TRBJ2-2 and V is TRBV6-6, with TRBD2 matching over 11 bases. There are 15 residues in the CDR3. The V segment lost 7 bases and the J segment 4 bases; nucleotides outside the gene matches: 5. Germline CDR1 MNHNY, CDR2 SVGAGI (reference sequence). This chain's CDR3 is CASNLAGGITGELFF. CDR3 nucleotides: TGTGCCAGCAATCTAGCGGGGGGCATCACCGGGGAGCTGTTTTTT.

The chain combines TRBV12-3 or TRBV12-4 with TRBJ2-3; the D gene is possibly TRBD1 (6 bases). The CDR3 has 15 amino acids. Trimming shortened V by 4 bases and J by 2 bases, and 13 bases separated the two germline ends. The CDR3 bases are TGTGCCAGCAGTTCGCGGACAGCCCACACAGATACGCAGTATTTT. Protein: CASSSRTAHTDTQYF.

The V gene is TRBV4-2, the J gene TRBJ2-1; 8 bases are a match to TRBD2. V lost 6 bases, J lost 5 bases, and 12 bases stayed unmatched. The CDR3 sequence is 16 residues long. Germline CDR1 reads LGHNA; CDR2 reads YNFKEQ. The CDR3 sequence is CASRNYPTSADNEQFF. The CDR3 DNA follows: TGTGCCAGCAGGAATTACCCGACTAGCGCCGACAATGAGCAGTTCTTC.

This clonotype was seen only once. CDR3 region: CSASWTSAYNEQFF. Here the CDR3 DNA reads TGCAGTGCTAGTTGGACTAGCGCCTACAATGAGCAGTTCTTC. The J gene is TRBJ2-1, the V gene TRBV20-1; 9 bases map to TRBD2. The length of the CDR3 is 14 residues. Germline V gene data show CDR1 as DFQATT and CDR2 as SNEGSKA (reference sequence). V lost 3 bases, J lost 2 bases, and 2 bases stayed unmatched.

V is TRBV19 and J is TRBJ1-6; D remains ambiguous. Between the trimmed V and J ends, which lost 5 bases and 5 bases, there was a span of 4 bases. CDR3 length: 12 residues. The V gene's germline CDR1 is LNHDA and CDR2 SQIVND (reference sequence). This chain's CDR3 is CASSDHNSPLHF. The CDR3 nucleotides read TGTGCCAGTAGTGACCATAATTCACCCCTCCACTTT. The variable domain in full, with the rest retrieved from reference TRBV19 and TRBJ1-6, is DGGITQSPKYLFRKEGQNVTLSCEQNLNHDAMYWYRQDPGQGLRLIYYSQIVNDFQKGDIAEGYSVSREKKESFPLTVTSAQKNPTAFYLCASSDHNSPLHFGNGTRLTVT.

This clonotype was observed many times. J is TRBJ2-5 and V is TRBV5-1; a weak D match, TRBD1 (5 bases). CDR1 SGHRS and CDR2 YFSETQ come from the germline V gene. The CDR3 length is 13 residues. Trimming took 6 bases from V and 5 from J, leaving 14 bases between them. CDR3 nucleotide sequence: TGCGCCAGCACCTCCGACAGCGAGGAGACCCAGTACTTC. This codes for CASTSDSEETQYF.